This T cell receptor beta chain stems from a study of T cells in Graves' hyperthyroidism and ophthalmopathy. Study information: Before treatment of any kind, peripheral blood was taken at initial diagnosis.

Germline V CDR1 and CDR2: SGHRS, YFSETQ. The length of the CDR3 is 18 residues. V lost 0 bases, J lost 0 bases, and 16 bases lay in between. RNA transcripts were the template for amplifying TCR beta CDR3 regions. Carried out on the TCR CDR3, a first-round RT-PCR used the HTBI primer set. TCRdb re-derived calls from the multiplex PCR reads in MiXCR, one entry per CDR3 protein. Of some 490,000 distinct CDR3 sequences listed, 22% are singletons. The chain links TRBV5-1 to TRBJ2-1; D is tentatively TRBD1 or TRBD2 (5 bases each). The clonotype originates from a woman in her 70s with Graves' ophthalmopathy. Specimen: blood. CDR3 region: CASSLDSLGPSSYNEQFF. The CDR3 DNA sequence: TGCGCCAGCAGCTTGGACAGTTTGGGACCAAGCTCCTACAATGAGCAGTTCTTC.